This T cell receptor beta chain originates from a study of CD8 T cells in Susac syndrome. Roughly 0.45 to 1 ug RNA was reverse transcribed with random hexamers. TCRdb re-analysed the immunoSEQ multiplex PCR reads in MiXCR, keeping a single row per CDR3 protein. Among about 290,000 distinct CDR3 sequences listed, 85% were seen once. Sequenced material: CD8+ T cells from PBMCs. This TCR derives from a human donor with multiple sclerosis.

CDR3 DNA: TGTGCCAGCAGCTTAATTGGGCCCACAGGGACCCAGTACTTC. It translates to CASSLIGPTGTQYF. The V gene is TRBV7-2, the J gene TRBJ2-5; D possibly corresponds to TRBD1 (5 bases). The germline V gene has CDR1 SGHTA and CDR2 FQGNSA. The CDR3 covers 14 residues. The ends were cut back, 2 bases at V and 7 bases at J, with 14 bases in the middle.